The T cell receptor (beta chain) described here comes from a study of circulating and synovial CD4+ cells in juvenile arthritis. Assay: immunoSEQ multiplex PCR; the TCRdb copy retains only in-frame clones and omits some. The table includes some 33,000 clones, approximately 96% detected once. On this clone itself: Its cognate antigen is unknown.

Study-wide findings and caveats: Some such blood samples were as oligoclonal as synovium. Measured synovium overlap likely understates the true shared repertoire.

Sequencing used CD4+ T cells from blood. The sequence was collected from a human donor with juvenile idiopathic arthritis.

CDR3 nucleotides: TGTGCCAGCAGCTTGGAGGGGGTAGATAATGAAAAACTGTTTTTT. As protein: CASSLEGVDNEKLFF. V gene TRBV5-4 combines with J gene TRBJ1-4, with D perhaps TRBD1 (6 bases). This CDR3 is built from 15 residues. Germline lookup yields CDR1 SGHNT and CDR2 YYREEE (reference sequence). Trimming took off 0 bases at V and 4 bases at J, with 10 bases between the two ends.